Below are 29 T cell receptor beta chains sequenced from a single sample in a study of PD-L1 blockade in urothelial cancer. TCRdb's copy holds only in-frame clones and misses some; the assay was immunoSEQ multiplex PCR. The sample includes 35,000 to 40,000 clones, 82% of them seen just once. The material was PBMCs, obtained around atezolizumab (anti-PD-L1) treatment. The receptors stem from a man between 60 and 70 years old with urothelial cancer.

DNA for the CDR3: TGTGCCAGCAGCCAATCTCTAGGGGGCGATTATCGCTACACCTTC. It yields the protein CASSQSLGGDYRYTF. The rearrangement links TRBV16 to TRBJ1-2, with 7 bases identical to TRBD1. The trim removed 0 bases at V and 9 bases at J, leaving 10 bases unmatched. Germline V gene lookup returns CDR1 KGHSY and CDR2 FQNENV. There are 15 residues in the CDR3.

This rearrangement joins TRBV11-2 to TRBJ2-5; possible D gene TRBD1, 6 bases. The V gene's germline CDR1 is SGHAT and CDR2 FQNNGV. This CDR3 is 13 amino acids long. The V and J ends lost 3 bases and 5 bases respectively, with 10 bases between them. CDR3 bases: TGTGCCAGCAGCTTTCAGGGGCAGGAGACCCAGTACTTC. Translating gives CASSFQGQETQYF.

The chain combines TRBV29-1 with TRBJ2-2, with a weak D call TRBD1 (5 bases). The length of the CDR3 is 14 residues. Germline values: CDR1 SQVTM, CDR2 ANQGSEA. Trimming took 6 bases from V and 2 from J, leaving 13 bases between them. The CDR3 DNA reads TGCAGCGTCCAGGGCAGGGCAAACACCGGGGAGCTGTTTTTT. Translating gives CSVQGRANTGELFF.

The chain links TRBV10-2 to TRBJ2-3, with 8 bases identical to TRBD2. Germline V lookup: CDR1 WSHSY, CDR2 SAAADI. Germline trimming cut 7 bases from V and 4 bases from J; bases unmatched to any gene: 13. The CDR3 extends over 16 amino acids. CDR3 DNA: TGCGCCAGCACCGAAACGTGGAGCGGGGGCGCAGATACGCAGTATTTT. Encoded protein: CASTETWSGGADTQYF.

In DNA form, the CDR3 reads TGTGCCTGGAGTCTGACAGGGGGCGGATTAGGCTACACCTTC. Amino acids: CAWSLTGGGLGYTF. The chain joins TRBV30 to TRBJ1-2, with TRBD1 matching over 10 bases. This CDR3 spans 14 amino acids. The germline V gene has CDR1 GTSNPN and CDR2 SVGIG (reference sequence). The V and J ends lost 2 bases and 8 bases, in that order; junction bases with no gene match: 8.

In this sample, this clone is large. The chain recombines TRBV2 with TRBJ1-1; D call uncertain. V was cut by 4 bases and J by 1 base, with 4 bases left in between. Germline V gene lookup returns CDR1 SNHLY and CDR2 FYNNEI. CDR3 length equals 12 residues. The CDR3: CASSAGNTEAFF. DNA for the CDR3: TGTGCCAGCAGTGCGGGGAACACTGAAGCTTTCTTT.

This clone was detected a few times. The chain combines TRBV6-1 with TRBJ2-4, with 10 bases identical to TRBD1. Germline trimming cut 9 bases from V and 4 bases from J; bases unmatched to any gene: 3. This CDR3 comprises 13 residues. The germline gives CDR1 MNHNS, CDR2 SASEGT. CDR3 loop: CASEDRGKNIQYF. The DNA of the CDR3 is TGTGCCAGTGAGGACAGGGGGAAAAACATTCAGTACTTC.

The chain links TRBV4-1 to TRBJ2-1, with D hard to call. The CDR3 sequence is 15 residues long. The germline V gene has CDR1 MGHRA and CDR2 YSYEKL. Deletions cut 1 base from V and 2 bases from J, with 9 bases between. The CDR3 DNA reads as TGCGCCAGCAGCCAAGGTAATGGAGCCTACAATGAGCAGTTCTTC. Translated: CASSQGNGAYNEQFF.

This clone has just a few counts. The chain has TRBV6-4 and TRBJ1-2; 8 bases are shared with TRBD1. This CDR3 region has 13 residues. V dropped 5 bases and J dropped 3; count of bases not matched to a gene: 2. From germline, CDR1 is MRHNA and CDR2 SNTAGT. CDR3 in DNA: TGTGCCAGCAGTCCGGACAGGGACTATGGCTACACCTTC. It is translated as CASSPDRDYGYTF.

V and J are TRBV28 and TRBJ2-1; 15 positions agree with TRBD2. This CDR3 is built from 17 residues. Germline V lookup: CDR1 MDHEN, CDR2 SYDVKM. With 6 bases clipped from V and 7 bases from J, the junction kept 10 bases outside the gene matches. CDR3 DNA: TGTGCCAGCAGCTGGTCGGGACTAGCGGGGGGCGATAATGAGCAGTTCTTC. Translating it yields CASSWSGLAGGDNEQFF.

The chain has TRBV6-1 and TRBJ1-1, with D maybe TRBD1 (5 bases). Per the germline V gene, CDR1 is MNHNS and CDR2 is SASEGT. This CDR3 is 14 amino acids long. Trimming removed 4 bases at V and 4 bases at J, with 13 bases between. CDR3 sequence reads: CASSVVTGGTEAFF. CDR3 DNA: TGTGCCAGCAGTGTCGTGACCGGGGGCACTGAAGCTTTCTTT.

The chain combines TRBV6-5 with TRBJ1-2; a possible D gene is TRBD1 (5 bases). The CDR3 totals 15 residues. CDR1 MNHEY and CDR2 SVGAGI come from the germline V gene. Between the trimmed V and J ends, which lost 0 bases and 2 bases, there was a span of 10 bases. In nucleotides, the CDR3 is TGTGCCAGCAGTTACTCGTATGGGGGGAACTATGGCTACACCTTC. Protein: CASSYSYGGNYGYTF.

The chain joins TRBV19 to TRBJ2-7; tentatively, D is TRBD2 (6 bases). V dropped 5 bases and J dropped 3 bases, with 20 bases sitting between them. This CDR3 has 16 residues. Germline CDR1 reads LNHDA; CDR2 reads SQIVND (reference sequence). Here the CDR3 DNA reads TGTGCCAGTAGTGGAGGGTGGGACCCTAAAAACTACGAGCAGTACTTC. It specifies CASSGGWDPKNYEQYF.

The chain carries TRBV5-1 and TRBJ2-3, with 7 bases matching TRBD1. Germline assignment: CDR1 SGHRS and CDR2 YFSETQ. There are 13 residues in the CDR3. V was clipped by 10 bases and J by 2 bases; unmatched bases: 7. The CDR3 DNA sequence: TGCGCCGCCCGGGACAGTGCCACAGATACGCAGTATTTT. Amino acid sequence: CAARDSATDTQYF.

This clone was counted a single time. The chain employs TRBV7-9 and TRBJ1-4, with D possibly TRBD1 on 5 matching bases. Germline CDR1 and CDR2: SEHNR and FQNEAQ (reference sequence). V gave up 5 bases and J gave up 8 bases, with 9 bases separating them. The CDR3 runs 12 residues. In nucleotides, the CDR3 is TGTGCCAGCAGCAATAACAGGGAAAAACTGTTTTTT. Its protein is CASSNNREKLFF.

The chain employs TRBV7-9 and TRBJ2-1; 11 bases are shared with TRBD2. Germline V CDR1 and CDR2: SEHNR, FQNEAQ (reference sequence). This CDR3 has 16 residues. J gave up 2 bases and V 2 bases, and 2 bases lay outside the gene matches. The CDR3 DNA sequence: TGTGCCAGCAGCTTAACTAGCGGGGGACCCTACAATGAGCAGTTCTTC. Translated, it gives CASSLTSGGPYNEQFF. Full variable domain (missing parts from reference TRBV7-9 and TRBJ2-1): DTGVSQNPRHKITKRGQNVTFRCDPISEHNRLYWYRQTLGQGPEFLTYFQNEAQLEKSRLLSDRFSAERPKGSFSTLEIQRTEQGDSAMYLCASSLTSGGPYNEQFFGPGTRLTVL.

The J gene is TRBJ2-2, the V gene TRBV10-3; 13 nucleotides align to TRBD2. CDR1 is ENHRY and CDR2 is SYGVKD in the germline V gene. The V segment lost 7 bases and the J segment 6 bases; nucleotides outside the gene matches: 5. The CDR3 has 15 amino acids. CDR3: CAITGLAGPPGELFF. The DNA of the CDR3 is TGTGCCATCACGGGACTAGCGGGGCCCCCCGGGGAGCTGTTTTTT.

The chain joins TRBV2 to TRBJ2-7; D might be TRBD1 (6 bases). The CDR3 loop spans 14 amino acids. Per the germline V gene, CDR1 is SNHLY and CDR2 is FYNNEI. The V end lost 6 bases, the J end lost 3 bases, and 15 bases lay between the germline ends. The CDR3 DNA follows: TGTGCCAGCAGCCCCCAACAGACAGGCTACGAGCAGTACTTC. Its translation is CASSPQQTGYEQYF. Together with reference TRBV2 and TRBJ2-7, the CDR3 gives the full variable domain: EPEVTQTPSHQVTQMGQEVILRCVPISNHLYFYWYRQILGQKVEFLVSFYNNEISEKSEIFDDQFSVERPDGSNFTLKIRSTKLEDSAMYFCASSPQQTGYEQYFGPGTRLTVT.

The V call is TRBV9, the J call TRBJ2-7, with TRBD2 as a possible D gene (6 bases). The CDR3 is 14 amino acids. Trimming removed 0 bases from V and 3 bases from J, with 10 bases in between. Germline assignment: CDR1 SGDLS and CDR2 YYNGEE. The CDR3 DNA follows: TGTGCCAGCAGCGTAGCTCCTAGCGACTACGAGCAGTACTTC. As protein: CASSVAPSDYEQYF. Full variable domain (missing parts from reference TRBV9 and TRBJ2-7): DSGVTQTPKHLITATGQRVTLRCSPRSGDLSVYWYQQSLDQGLQFLIQYYNGEERAKGNILERFSAQQFPDLHSELNLSSLELGDSALYFCASSVAPSDYEQYFGPGTRLTVT.

This chain connects TRBV19 to TRBJ2-5; 10 nucleotides align to TRBD1. This CDR3 is built from 15 residues. V dropped 4 bases and J dropped 4; count of bases not matched to a gene: 6. Germline assignment: CDR1 LNHDA and CDR2 SQIVND (reference sequence). The CDR3 bases are TGTGCCAGTAGTAAAACCGGGACAGGGGTAGAGACCCAGTACTTC. It translates to CASSKTGTGVETQYF. Together with reference TRBV19 and TRBJ2-5, the CDR3 gives the full variable domain: DGGITQSPKYLFRKEGQNVTLSCEQNLNHDAMYWYRQDPGQGLRLIYYSQIVNDFQKGDIAEGYSVSREKKESFPLTVTSAQKNPTAFYLCASSKTGTGVETQYFGPGTRLLVL.

V and J are TRBV19 and TRBJ2-2; weak D call: TRBD2 (6 bases). This CDR3 region has 15 residues. The germline gives CDR1 LNHDA, CDR2 SQIVND (reference sequence). Trimming cost V 3 bases and J 5 bases, with 13 bases left between them. CDR3 in amino acids: CASSMAGRETGELFF. The DNA for the CDR3 is TGTGCCAGTAGTATGGCGGGGCGGGAAACCGGGGAGCTGTTTTTT.

This clone was recorded a few times. This chain joins TRBV5-1 and TRBJ2-5; the D gene is possibly TRBD1 (6 bases). The CDR3 covers 18 residues. The V and J ends lost 0 bases and 5 bases respectively, with 23 bases between them. CDR1 SGHRS and CDR2 YFSETQ come from the germline V gene. CDR3 loop: CASSLDLRTGSLWETQYF. The CDR3, as DNA: TGCGCCAGCAGCTTGGACCTCAGAACAGGGTCTTTGTGGGAGACCCAGTACTTC. The full variable domain, completed using reference TRBV5-1 and TRBJ2-5, is KAGVTQTPRYLIKTRGQQVTLSCSPISGHRSVSWYQQTPGQGLQFLFEYFSETQRNKGNFPGRFSGRQFSNSRSEMNVSTLELGDSALYLCASSLDLRTGSLWETQYFGPGTRLLVL.

The J gene is TRBJ1-1, the V gene TRBV30, with 11 bases matching TRBD1. In germline, CDR1 is GTSNPN, CDR2 SVGIG (reference sequence). Trimming removed 5 bases from V and 3 bases from J; junction bases left unmatched: 2. The CDR3 totals 13 residues. The CDR3 loop is CAWGDRGDTEAFF. CDR3 nucleotide sequence: TGTGCCTGGGGGGACAGGGGGGACACTGAAGCTTTCTTT.

This chain joins TRBV5-1 and TRBJ2-3; TRBD2 matches 12 bases. The V segment lost 3 bases and the J segment 1 base; nucleotides outside the gene matches: 0. This CDR3 has 15 amino acids. CDR1 is SGHRS and CDR2 is YFSETQ in the germline V gene. The CDR3 reads CASSWTSGGTDTQYF. The CDR3 nucleotides are TGCGCCAGCAGCTGGACTAGCGGGGGCACAGATACGCAGTATTTT. Using reference TRBV5-1 and TRBJ2-3 for the parts outside the CDR3, the full variable domain is KAGVTQTPRYLIKTRGQQVTLSCSPISGHRSVSWYQQTPGQGLQFLFEYFSETQRNKGNFPGRFSGRQFSNSRSEMNVSTLELGDSALYLCASSWTSGGTDTQYFGPGTRLTVL.

This clone was observed once. This chain uses TRBV6-6 with TRBJ2-5, with TRBD1 matching over 9 bases. The ends lost 5 bases at V and 2 bases at J; junction bases unmatched: 9. The CDR3 sequence is 16 residues long. From germline, CDR1 is MNHNY and CDR2 SVGAGI (reference sequence). The CDR3 DNA reads TGTGCCAGCAGTGCAACAGGGGGCGGAGGTCAAGAGACCCAGTACTTC. This translates into CASSATGGGGQETQYF.

The chain combines TRBV6-6 with TRBJ2-1, with 7 bases identical to TRBD2. The CDR3 runs to 16 residues. Trimming at V came to 1 base and at J to 4 bases, leaving 7 bases not matched to a gene. CDR1 and CDR2 from the germline V gene are MNHNY and SVGAGI (reference sequence). The CDR3 sequence is CASSYLRGNKYNEQFF. DNA of the CDR3: TGTGCCAGCAGTTACTTGCGGGGGAACAAATACAATGAGCAGTTCTTC.

The chain uses TRBV4-2 and TRBJ2-7, with 10 bases lining up with TRBD2. J gave up 4 bases and V 2 bases, and 8 bases lay outside the gene matches. CDR3 length equals 16 residues. Germline V lookup: CDR1 LGHNA, CDR2 YNFKEQ. The CDR3: CASSQPSGTSVYEQYF. The CDR3 DNA reads TGTGCCAGCAGCCAACCCTCCGGGACTAGCGTGTACGAGCAGTACTTC.

This chain connects TRBV28 to TRBJ2-7; D is perhaps TRBD1 (6 bases). There are 12 residues in the CDR3. V was clipped by 6 bases and J by 3 bases, with 9 bases between them. Germline CDR1 reads MDHEN; CDR2 reads SYDVKM. The DNA of the CDR3 is TGTGCCAGCAGGCTACAGGGCTACGAGCAGTACTTC. Protein product: CASRLQGYEQYF.

V usage is TRBV5-1 and J usage is TRBJ1-1; TRBD1 is a possible D gene (6 bases). This CDR3 region has 13 residues. Trimming removed 0 bases at V and 8 bases at J, with 11 bases between. Germline-derived CDR1 and CDR2 are SGHRS and YFSETQ. This CDR3 is CASSLAGEDEAFF. The DNA of the CDR3 is TGCGCCAGCAGCTTGGCAGGGGAAGACGAAGCTTTCTTT.